One sample yielded the 30 T cell receptor beta chains listed below, sequenced in a study of radiation and T cells in renal cell carcinoma (dated by TCRdb to the early 2020s). Per the publication, the time point label means: tumor resected at nephrectomy. The treatment or condition label here, explained by the study, means: 15 Gy SBRT to primary tumor, nephrectomy 4 weeks later. The receptor library was made with the immunoSEQ multiplex PCR assay. In TCRdb, the immuneACCESS table is reduced to in-frame sequences with V and J assigned. These tables do not hold every clone; where another copy was compared, an unresolved V gene accounts for under half, and the others remain unexplained. This sample has several thousand clones in its table, and about 60% of those were observed once. The ten largest clones represent over 15% of the sample. The specimen was tumor tissue, collected from a patient whose treatment included radiotherapy and nephrectomy. These TCRs come from a man between 60 and 75 years old with renal cell carcinoma.

The chain uses TRBV5-6 and TRBJ1-2, with unresolved D. Trimming pared 1 base from V and 1 base from J, leaving 11 bases between. Germline CDR1 reads SGHDT; CDR2 reads YYEEEE. There are 15 residues in the CDR3. CDR3 sequence: CASSLSLRDNYGYTF. Written as DNA, the CDR3 is TGTGCCAGCAGCTTGTCTTTAAGGGATAACTATGGCTACACCTTC.

CDR3 bases: TGTGCCAGCAGCTTTGGGACAGGGCGGGGTGAAAAACTGTTTTTT. It translates to CASSFGTGRGEKLFF. The chain is built from TRBV5-4 and TRBJ1-4, with 9 bases matching TRBD1. Germline assignment: CDR1 SGHNT and CDR2 YYREEE (reference sequence). The CDR3 contains 15 residues. Losses at the gene ends were 2 bases for V and 7 bases for J; bases not matched to a gene: 6.

CDR3 nucleotides: TGTGCCAGCAGTTTATGGGGCAGGGGGCACACTGAAGCTTTCTTT. Translated: CASSLWGRGHTEAFF. The chain joins TRBV28 to TRBJ1-1, with TRBD1 identical over 8 bases. CDR1 is MDHEN, CDR2 SYDVKM, per germline. The CDR3 contains 15 residues. V lost 0 bases to trimming and J lost 3 bases; unmatched junction nucleotides: 3.

The chain combines TRBV29-1 with TRBJ2-7; D gene unclear. Trimming removed 5 bases at V and 5 bases at J, with 13 bases between. The length of the CDR3 is 12 residues. Germline assignment: CDR1 SQVTM and CDR2 ANQGSEA. Written as DNA, the CDR3 is TGCAGCGTTTTTCTTGCCGGAAACGAGCAGTACTTC. Its protein is CSVFLAGNEQYF.

The V call is TRBV6-1, the J call TRBJ2-7, with D perhaps matching TRBD2 (6 bases). V was clipped by 6 bases and J by 6 bases, with 18 bases between them. Germline CDR1 and CDR2: MNHNS and SASEGT. This CDR3 is built from 14 residues. CDR3 coding DNA: TGTGCCAGCAGCTCCGGACCCTGGGGAGGCGAGCAGTACTTC. This translates into CASSSGPWGGEQYF.

This chain uses TRBV19 with TRBJ1-1; 8 nucleotides agree with TRBD1. Germline assignment: CDR1 LNHDA and CDR2 SQIVND (reference sequence). J gave up 1 base and V 9 bases, and 4 bases lay outside the gene matches. The CDR3 totals 13 residues. The CDR3 is CASRGRRNTEAFF. The CDR3 DNA follows: TGTGCCAGCAGGGGGCGCCGGAACACTGAAGCTTTCTTT.

The gene calls are TRBV13 and TRBJ2-7; TRBD2 aligns across 8 bases. With V trimmed by 5 bases and J by 0 bases, 6 bases remained unmatched. The CDR3 is 15 residues long. Germline loops: CDR1 PRHDT, CDR2 FYEKMQ (reference sequence). The CDR3 loop is CASSPRLARSYEQYF. Written as DNA, the CDR3 is TGTGCCAGCAGCCCCCGACTAGCGCGCTCCTACGAGCAGTACTTC.

This sequence joins TRBV10-2 and TRBJ2-7; TRBD1 aligns across 7 bases. The CDR3 has 14 amino acids. Germline loops: CDR1 WSHSY, CDR2 SAAADI. V gave up 7 bases and J gave up 5 bases; unmatched junction bases: 11. The CDR3 protein is CASNRDSTFHEQYF. The CDR3 bases are TGCGCCAGCAACCGGGACAGTACGTTCCACGAGCAGTACTTC.

This clone is medium-sized (0.01 to 0.1%). The chain joins TRBV2 to TRBJ1-2; D gene unclear. The V end lost 1 base, the J end lost 4 bases, and 7 bases lay between the germline ends. There are 13 residues in the CDR3. The germline gives CDR1 SNHLY, CDR2 FYNNEI. The CDR3 region has the DNA TGTGCCAGCAGTGAAGACGTGGGCTATGGCTACACCTTC. Its translation: CASSEDVGYGYTF. Complete variable domain (other parts from reference TRBV2 and TRBJ1-2): EPEVTQTPSHQVTQMGQEVILRCVPISNHLYFYWYRQILGQKVEFLVSFYNNEISEKSEIFDDQFSVERPDGSNFTLKIRSTKLEDSAMYFCASSEDVGYGYTFGSGTRLTVV.

This sequence joins TRBV25-1 and TRBJ2-7; D is undetermined. The CDR3 length is 12 residues. Germline V gene sequence: CDR1 MGHDK, CDR2 SYGVNS. Trimming took off 4 bases at V and 1 base at J, with 5 bases between the two ends. The CDR3 DNA reads as TGTGCCAGCAGTGGCCGATCCTACGAGCAGTACTTC. The encoded protein is CASSGRSYEQYF.

The chain combines TRBV5-1 with TRBJ2-7, with a possible D match to TRBD1 (6 bases). The V end lost 3 bases, the J end lost 3 bases, and 16 bases lay between the germline ends. CDR1 is SGHRS and CDR2 is YFSETQ in the germline V gene. This CDR3 is built from 15 residues. The CDR3 bases are TGCGCCAGCAGCTGGACCGGGACAAGGGTCTACGAGCAGTACTTC. Translating gives CASSWTGTRVYEQYF.

A single count supports this clone. The chain joins TRBV7-2 to TRBJ1-5, with 7 bases aligning to TRBD1. The CDR3 has 15 amino acids. Germline CDR1 reads SGHTA; CDR2 reads FQGNSA. V lost 2 bases and J lost 3; bases outside the gene matches: 4. Here the CDR3 DNA reads TGTGCCAGCAGCTTACGTACAGGGGACAATCAGCCCCAGCATTTT. Residues: CASSLRTGDNQPQHF.

The sample holds one count of this clone. The chain joins TRBV5-1 to TRBJ2-5; perhaps TRBD1 as D (6 bases). This CDR3 is 14 amino acids long. The ends were cut back, 7 bases at V and 5 bases at J, with 18 bases in the middle. The germline CDR1 and CDR2 sequences are SGHRS and YFSETQ. Written as DNA, the CDR3 is TGCGCCAGCTGTCGCCAGGGGCCCCGGGAGACCCAGTACTTC. Translated, it gives CASCRQGPRETQYF.

The rearrangement links TRBV19 to TRBJ2-7; TRBD1 matches at 7 bases. V lost 7 bases to trimming and J lost 3 bases; unmatched junction nucleotides: 12. The CDR3 consists of 15 residues. Germline CDR1 reads LNHDA; CDR2 reads SQIVND (reference sequence). The CDR3 sequence: CASNQPGTAHYEQYF. CDR3 DNA sequence: TGTGCCAGTAACCAACCCGGGACAGCTCACTACGAGCAGTACTTC.

The CDR3 is CASSRGQSYEQYF. CDR3 DNA: TGCGCCAGCAGCCGGGGACAAAGCTACGAGCAGTACTTC. This chain uses TRBV4-3 with TRBJ2-7; TRBD1 might be the D (6 bases). This CDR3 contains 13 residues. V was trimmed by 4 bases and J by 3 bases, leaving 10 bases between them. Germline-derived CDR1 and CDR2 are LGHNA and YSLEER.

This chain joins TRBV5-6 and TRBJ2-7, with a weak D call TRBD2 (6 bases). Germline V gene lookup returns CDR1 SGHDT and CDR2 YYEEEE. Trimming left V 7 bases short and J 2 bases short, with 13 bases between. CDR3 size: 13 residues. The CDR3 DNA is TGTGCCAGCTCCGGGACTTCCCCCTACGAGCAGTACTTC. Its translation is CASSGTSPYEQYF.

The chain combines TRBV5-1 with TRBJ2-7, with 8 bases aligning to TRBD1. Germline V gene sequence: CDR1 SGHRS, CDR2 YFSETQ. This CDR3 is 14 amino acids long. With 0 bases clipped from V and 6 bases from J, the junction kept 5 bases outside the gene matches. The DNA of the CDR3 is TGCGCCAGCAGCTTGGGGCGACAGGGGATCGAGCAGTACTTC. Its protein is CASSLGRQGIEQYF.

This clone was picked up a small number of times. V and J are TRBV7-9 and TRBJ2-7; no clear D. Per the germline V gene, CDR1 is SEHNR and CDR2 is FQNEAQ (reference sequence). The CDR3 has 12 residues. Trimming took off 2 bases at V and 3 bases at J, with 5 bases between the two ends. This CDR3 reads CASSLTIYEQYF. Here the CDR3 DNA reads TGTGCCAGCAGCTTAACGATCTACGAGCAGTACTTC. Looking up the rest from reference TRBV7-9 and TRBJ2-7 gives the full variable domain: DTGVSQNPRHKITKRGQNVTFRCDPISEHNRLYWYRQTLGQGPEFLTYFQNEAQLEKSRLLSDRFSAERPKGSFSTLEIQRTEQGDSAMYLCASSLTIYEQYFGPGTRLTVT.

The V gene is TRBV10-2, the J gene TRBJ1-1; TRBD1 aligns across 8 bases. CDR3 length: 15 residues. J gave up 1 base and V 6 bases, and 7 bases lay outside the gene matches. CDR1 and CDR2 (germline): WSHSY, SAAADI. This CDR3 is CASRGNQGANTEAFF. The DNA for the CDR3 is TGCGCCAGCAGGGGGAACCAGGGGGCGAACACTGAAGCTTTCTTT.

This clone was seen a few times. This rearrangement joins TRBV7-8 to TRBJ2-7; D gene ambiguous. Deletions cut 4 bases from V and 2 bases from J, with 9 bases between. Germline V lookup: CDR1 SGHVS, CDR2 FQNEAQ. This CDR3 contains 13 residues. In DNA, the CDR3 is TGTGCCAGCAGCTCGGCAGAGCCCTACGAGCAGTACTTC. Protein sequence: CASSSAEPYEQYF.

The rearrangement links TRBV27 to TRBJ1-5; D is ambiguous. The ends were cut back, 3 bases at V and 0 bases at J, with 9 bases in the middle. This CDR3 comprises 15 residues. The germline CDR1 and CDR2 sequences are MNHEY and SMNVEV (reference sequence). The chain's CDR3 is CASSFRAYSNQPQHF. DNA of the CDR3: TGTGCCAGCAGTTTTAGGGCGTATAGCAATCAGCCCCAGCATTTT.

The rearrangement links TRBV7-2 to TRBJ2-7, with 8 bases identical to TRBD2. The CDR3 is made up of 14 amino acids. The ends lost 4 bases at V and 6 bases at J; junction bases unmatched: 8. Germline V gives CDR1 SGHTA, CDR2 FQGNSA. Here the CDR3 reads CASSSSSGSLEQYF. CDR3 nucleotide sequence: TGTGCCAGCAGCTCCTCAAGCGGGAGCCTCGAGCAGTACTTC.

This chain connects TRBV6-1 to TRBJ2-3, with D unclear. V was trimmed by 2 bases and J by 0 bases, leaving 9 bases between them. CDR1 and CDR2 from the germline V gene are MNHNS and SASEGT. This CDR3 has 15 residues. CDR3 DNA sequence: TGTGCCAGCAGTGAATGGATGGGCAGCACAGATACGCAGTATTTT. Protein product: CASSEWMGSTDTQYF.

V and J are TRBV7-2 and TRBJ2-7, with TRBD2 as a possible D gene (5 bases). Trimming took off 0 bases at V and 2 bases at J, with 8 bases between the two ends. Looked up from germline, CDR1 is SGHTA and CDR2 is FQGNSA. CDR3 length: 14 amino acids. The CDR3: CASSLAGAPYEQYF. CDR3 DNA: TGTGCCAGCAGCTTAGCGGGAGCGCCCTACGAGCAGTACTTC. The full variable domain, completed using reference TRBV7-2 and TRBJ2-7, is GAGVSQSPSNKVTEKGKDVELRCDPISGHTALYWYRQSLGQGLEFLIYFQGNSAPDKSGLPSDRFSAERTGGSVSTLTIQRTQQEDSAVYLCASSLAGAPYEQYFGPGTRLTVT.

This sequence joins TRBV28 and TRBJ2-1, with D perhaps TRBD1 (6 bases). The CDR3 length is 16 residues. V lost 7 bases to trimming and J lost 2 bases, with 18 bases between them. Germline V gives CDR1 MDHEN, CDR2 SYDVKM. CDR3 in amino acids: CASTLGQGSPYNEQFF. CDR3 nucleotides: TGTGCCAGCACCTTAGGTCAGGGGTCCCCCTACAATGAGCAGTTCTTC.

CDR3 amino acids: CAWKGAGITYEQYF. The CDR3 region has the DNA TGTGCCTGGAAGGGAGCAGGGATTACGTACGAGCAGTACTTC. The chain carries TRBV30 and TRBJ2-7; D possibly matches TRBD1 or TRBD2 (5 bases each). CDR1 GTSNPN and CDR2 SVGIG come from the germline V gene (reference sequence). The CDR3 sequence is 14 residues long. The V gene lost 4 bases and the J gene lost 4 bases, with 17 bases spanning the gap. The full variable domain, in which reference TRBV30 and TRBJ2-7 provide the parts outside the CDR3, is SQTIHQWPATLVQPVGSPLSLECTVEGTSNPNLYWYRQAAGRGLQLLFYSVGIGQISSEVPQNLSASRPQDRQFILSSKKLLLSDSGFYLCAWKGAGITYEQYFGPGTRLTVT.

The rearrangement uses TRBV4-2 and TRBJ1-4; TRBD1 matches at 9 bases. The germline V gene has CDR1 LGHNA and CDR2 YNFKEQ. The V segment lost 4 bases and the J segment 5 bases; nucleotides outside the gene matches: 8. The CDR3 is made up of 16 amino acids. The chain's CDR3 is CASSPGQGTQNEKLFF. The CDR3 DNA is TGTGCCAGCAGCCCGGGACAGGGCACCCAAAATGAAAAACTGTTTTTT.

The chain has TRBV10-1 and TRBJ1-1, with D unclear. This CDR3 spans 12 amino acids. The V end lost 6 bases, the J end lost 7 bases, and 12 bases lay between the germline ends. The germline V gene has CDR1 WNHNN and CDR2 SYGVQD (reference sequence). The CDR3 region has the DNA TGCGCCAGCAGCCTCACGTCCGGTGAAGCTTTCTTT. It codes for CASSLTSGEAFF.

The J gene is TRBJ2-7, the V gene TRBV10-2, with TRBD1 identical over 10 bases. The germline V gene encodes CDR1 WSHSY and CDR2 SAAADI. The V gene end was trimmed by 4 bases and the J gene end by 3 bases; junction bases not matched to a gene: 0. The CDR3 totals 13 residues. In DNA, the CDR3 is TGCGCCAGCAGTGGGGACAGGGGCTACGAGCAGTACTTC. This gives the protein CASSGDRGYEQYF.

This clone has a handful of counts. The chain uses TRBV5-4 and TRBJ2-2; D unresolved. This CDR3 contains 12 residues. Germline V gene lookup returns CDR1 SGHNT and CDR2 YYREEE (reference sequence). Trimming stripped 0 bases from V and 8 bases from J, with 5 bases between. This CDR3 is CASSLGRGELFF. The CDR3 DNA is TGTGCCAGCAGCTTGGGTAGGGGGGAGCTGTTTTTT.